These 6 T cell receptor beta chains were sequenced from one sample in a study of response to subunit inactivated influenza vaccine. TCRdb re-called the RT-PCR reads with MiXCR, one entry per CDR3 protein. This repertoire shows around 650,000 distinct CDR3 sequences, around 14% found once; its top ten account for around a tenth. This material consisted of PBMCs from blood, taken roughly 13 days after vaccination. The receptors here all came from a man aged 45-65 years who received an inactivated influenza vaccine.

Worth noting for this clonotype: An end of the junction differs from the germline gene, which may be a read error. The J gene is TRBJ2-7, the V gene TRBV28; 8 bases align to TRBD2. Germline loops: CDR1 MDHEN, CDR2 SYDVKM. CDR3 length: 12 residues. The CDR3 DNA reads TGTGCCAGCAGCCGGGAGGGCTACGAGCAGCACTTC. It translates to CASSREGYEQHF. The whole variable domain, remainder taken from reference TRBV28 and TRBJ2-7, is DVKVTQSSRYLVKRTGEKVFLECVQDMDHENMFWYRQDPGLGLRLIYFSYDVKMKEKGDIPEGYSVSREKKERFSLILESASTNQTSMYLCASSREGYEQHFGPGTRLTVT.

This clonotype has a handful of counts. Mismatch with germline at one junction end may stem from a read error. The rearrangement uses TRBV29-1 and TRBJ1-1; no definite D call. The CDR3 contains 11 residues. From germline, CDR1 is SQVTM and CDR2 ANQGSEA. This CDR3 is CSVAWATEAFF. CDR3 DNA: TGCAGCGTGGCATGGGCCACTGAGGCTTTCTTT. Full variable domain (remainder filled in from reference TRBV29-1 and TRBJ1-1): SAVISQKPSRDICQRGTSLTIQCQVDSQVTMMFWYRQQPGQSLTLIATANQGSEATYESGFVIDKFPISRPNLTFSTLTVSNMSPEDSSIYLCSVAWATEAFFGQGTRLTVV.

Many counts were recorded for this clonotype. This chain uses TRBV12-3 or TRBV12-4 with TRBJ2-1; 8 positions match TRBD2. V trimming: 5 bases; J trimming: 4 bases; junction bases outside the gene matches: 16. CDR3 length equals 18 residues. In DNA form, the CDR3 reads TGTGCCAGCAGTGGCCGTCCTAGTACTAGCGGCAATTACAATGAGCAGTTCTTC. Amino acids: CASSGRPSTSGNYNEQFF.

This clonotype was seen a few times. This chain joins TRBV15 and TRBJ2-1; D is unresolved. The CDR3 totals 12 residues. Trimming removed 4 bases from V and 9 bases from J, with 10 bases in between. The germline V gene encodes CDR1 LNHNV and CDR2 YYDKDF (reference sequence). CDR3 nucleotide sequence: TGTGCCACCAGCACCTCAGATAGTGAGCAGTTCTTC. Residues: CATSTSDSEQFF. The full variable domain, in which reference TRBV15 and TRBJ2-1 provide the parts outside the CDR3, is DAMVIQNPRYQVTQFGKPVTLSCSQTLNHNVMYWYQQKSSQAPKLLFHYYDKDFNNEADTPDNFQSRRPNTSFCFLDIRSPGLGDTAMYLCATSTSDSEQFFGPGTRLTVL.

This clonotype came up a few times. The gene calls are TRBV7-2 and TRBJ2-2, with D perhaps matching TRBD1 (6 bases). CDR1 and CDR2 from the germline V gene are SGHTA and FQGNSA. The V gene lost 3 bases and the J gene lost 5 bases, with 13 bases spanning the gap. The CDR3 length is 15 residues. CDR3 nucleotide sequence: TGTGCCAGCAGCTTCCGACAGGTGGAGACCGGGGAGCTGTTTTTT. Protein sequence: CASSFRQVETGELFF.

The genes are TRBV4-2 and TRBJ2-3; 7 bases agree with TRBD2. Germline loops: CDR1 LGHNA, CDR2 YNFKEQ. The CDR3 sequence is 17 residues long. V dropped 6 bases and J dropped 3; count of bases not matched to a gene: 15. CDR3 loop: CASSPSGAPDNTDTQYF. Written as DNA, the CDR3 is TGTGCCAGCAGTCCAAGCGGGGCCCCGGACAATACAGATACGCAGTATTTT.